This T cell receptor beta chain was recovered during a study of blood T cells in healthy people across ages. Next came a second PCR, run for roughly 6 to 11 cycles, which used a sample-barcoded 5' primer along with a J-beta primer mix. TCRdb independently ran MiXCR on the 5' RACE reads; one entry per CDR3 protein. Among some 1.6 million distinct CDR3 sequences listed, about 35% were seen once. In germline, CDR1 is LGHNA, CDR2 YNFKEQ. This CDR3 has 14 residues. Trimming removed 0 bases from V and 5 bases from J, with 9 bases in between. This receptor was obtained from a woman between 25 and 40 years old in good health. What was sequenced was blood. The J gene is TRBJ2-3, the V gene TRBV4-2; a weak D match, TRBD2 (5 bases). The CDR3 coding sequence is TGTGCCAGCAGCCAAGATCATGCGGGAGATACGCAGTATTTT. Translated: CASSQDHAGDTQYF.